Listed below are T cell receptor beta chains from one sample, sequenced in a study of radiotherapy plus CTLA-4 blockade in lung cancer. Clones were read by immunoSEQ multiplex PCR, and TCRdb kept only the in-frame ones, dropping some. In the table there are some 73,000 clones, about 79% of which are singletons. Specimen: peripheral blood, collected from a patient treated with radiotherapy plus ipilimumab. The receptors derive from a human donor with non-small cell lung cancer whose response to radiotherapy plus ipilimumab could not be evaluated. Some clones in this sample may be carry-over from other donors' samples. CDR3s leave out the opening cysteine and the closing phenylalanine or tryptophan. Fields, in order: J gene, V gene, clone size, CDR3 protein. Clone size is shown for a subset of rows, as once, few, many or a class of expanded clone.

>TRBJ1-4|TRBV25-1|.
ASSTAGNEKLF
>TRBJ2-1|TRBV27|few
ASSSSRGSSYNEQF
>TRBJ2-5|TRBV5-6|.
ASRGLGAGETQY
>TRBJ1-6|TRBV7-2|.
ASSRDSPLH
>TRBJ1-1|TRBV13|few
ASSLAPGMNTEAF
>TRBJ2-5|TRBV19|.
ASSILGTGNQETQY
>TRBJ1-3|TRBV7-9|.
ASSPTGFGNTIY
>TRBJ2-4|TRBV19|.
ASRNHQGTKNIQY
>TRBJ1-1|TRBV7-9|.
ATPSIGQNTEAF
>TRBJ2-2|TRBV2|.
ASSEVLAGGLNTGELF
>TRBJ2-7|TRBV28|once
ASSGGAGGADEQY
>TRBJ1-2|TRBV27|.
ASSSGGLYGYT
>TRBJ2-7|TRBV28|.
ASSANRAYEQY
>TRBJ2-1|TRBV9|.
ASSAPGLAGGEQF
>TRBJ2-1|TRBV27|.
ASSLQRGADEQF
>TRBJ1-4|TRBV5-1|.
ASSPGRGNEKLF
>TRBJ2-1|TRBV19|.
ASRDSDDYNEQF
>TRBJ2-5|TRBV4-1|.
ASSRTSGGSQETQY
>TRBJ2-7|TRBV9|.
ASSVGGSYAYEQY
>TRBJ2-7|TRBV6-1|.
ASSRDRVYEQY
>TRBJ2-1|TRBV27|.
ASRTLRLAGADYNEQF
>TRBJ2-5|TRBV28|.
ATSRDGPHREQY
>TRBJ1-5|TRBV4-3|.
ASSQGDGRGPQH
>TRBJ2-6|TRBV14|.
ASSQDLRGGLFGANVLT
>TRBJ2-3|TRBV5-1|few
ASSLGGGADTQY
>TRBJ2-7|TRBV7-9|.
ASSLTTQGDYEQY
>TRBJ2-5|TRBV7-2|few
ASSFTGQWETQY
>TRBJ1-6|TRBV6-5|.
ASSQQVSYNSPLH
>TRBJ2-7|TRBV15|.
ATAGGGGMKQY
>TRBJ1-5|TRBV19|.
ASSIDGTGSQPQH
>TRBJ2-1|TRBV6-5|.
ASTTTGGWNEQF
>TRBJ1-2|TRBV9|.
ASGGTGALLFT
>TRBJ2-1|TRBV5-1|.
ASSFKGDEQF
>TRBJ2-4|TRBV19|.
ASSPTGTPGDIQY
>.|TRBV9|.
ASSVGPPGLAGGYEQY
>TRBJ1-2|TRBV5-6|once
ASSPGVRGGASGYT
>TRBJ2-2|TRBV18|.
ASSRTGGTGELF
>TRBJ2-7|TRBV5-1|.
ASSSGQGFYEQY
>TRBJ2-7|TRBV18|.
ASSPRQGKGYEQY
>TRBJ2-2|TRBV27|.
ASSLFVGGTGELF
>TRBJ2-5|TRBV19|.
ASGPGTAGETQY
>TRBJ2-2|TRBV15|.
ATSPNTNTGELF
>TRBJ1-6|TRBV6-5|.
ASRTGTNYNSPLH
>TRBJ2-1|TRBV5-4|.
ASSQTSGAYNEQF